These T cell receptor beta chains were read from a single sample in a study of regulatory T cells in long-lasting Graves disease. Via MiXCR, TCRdb re-called the multiplex PCR reads, giving one row per CDR3 protein. The sample gives hundreds of thousands of distinct CDR3 sequences, approximately 12% of which show up once; more than 8.5% is in the top ten. This same sample was also part of a study on T cells in Graves' hyperthyroidism and ophthalmopathy.

The sample was peripheral blood mononuclear cells (PBMCs), taken at new diagnosis, from a patient treated with antithyroid drugs. The receptors here all came from a man aged 30 to 39 with Graves disease. CDR3s include the opening cysteine and the closing phenylalanine or tryptophan. The order of the fields is clone size, V gene, J gene, CDR3 protein. Size values are once, few and many counts, or a class for expanded clones, and some rows have none.

abundance: many; v_gene: TRBV11-2; j_gene: TRBJ2-7; CDR3aa: CASSPLAGVPPIGEQYF
abundance: many; v_gene: TRBV29-1; j_gene: TRBJ2-3; CDR3aa: CSVEIVTTDTQYF
abundance: many; v_gene: TRBV29-1; j_gene: TRBJ1-2; CDR3aa: CSVEDGETGTYGYTF
abundance: few; v_gene: TRBV5-4; j_gene: TRBJ2-3; CDR3aa: CASSLPEGAGVLSDTQYF
abundance: many; v_gene: TRBV5-1; j_gene: TRBJ2-6; CDR3aa: CASSNLNSGANVLTF
abundance: many; v_gene: TRBV5-1; j_gene: TRBJ2-7; CDR3aa: CASSPGGSGASYEQYF
abundance: few; v_gene: TRBV27; j_gene: TRBJ2-3; CDR3aa: CASSFAWGTDTQYF
abundance: few; v_gene: TRBV18; j_gene: TRBJ1-2; CDR3aa: CASSGIPGQGYGYTF
abundance: many; v_gene: TRBV29-1; j_gene: TRBJ1-1; CDR3aa: CSVVRGGNRPNTEAFF
abundance: many; v_gene: TRBV28; j_gene: TRBJ2-5; CDR3aa: CASSPGLVRETQYF
abundance: NA; v_gene: TRBV20-1; j_gene: TRBJ2-1; CDR3aa: CSASPNRGGEQFF
abundance: few; v_gene: TRBV18; j_gene: TRBJ2-2; CDR3aa: CASSPPSSAGELFF
abundance: many; v_gene: TRBV6-1; j_gene: TRBJ2-2; CDR3aa: CASKAQREAGELFF
abundance: many; v_gene: TRBV13; j_gene: TRBJ2-3; CDR3aa: CASSAQGNTQYF
abundance: many; v_gene: TRBV28; j_gene: TRBJ2-3; CDR3aa: CASSMVLGFREDPDTQYF
abundance: many; v_gene: TRBV7-2; j_gene: TRBJ2-1; CDR3aa: CASSSRTGYNEQFF
abundance: many; v_gene: TRBV6-4; j_gene: TRBJ2-3; CDR3aa: CASSEREGPDTQYF
abundance: few; v_gene: TRBV9; j_gene: TRBJ2-1; CDR3aa: CASSTSPYEQFF
abundance: few; v_gene: TRBV20-1; j_gene: TRBJ2-7; CDR3aa: CSARDLAVLSPYEQYF
abundance: many; v_gene: TRBV12-3/TRBV12-4; j_gene: TRBJ2-1; CDR3aa: CASSFPRTPDPYNEQFF
abundance: NA; v_gene: TRBV28; j_gene: TRBJ2-4; CDR3aa: CASSLTALAKNIQYF
abundance: few; v_gene: TRBV3-1; j_gene: TRBJ2-7; CDR3aa: CASSQAWASGRVGEQYF
abundance: few; v_gene: TRBV6-2/TRBV6-3; j_gene: TRBJ1-5; CDR3aa: CASSPRWEQPQHF
abundance: few; v_gene: TRBV15; j_gene: TRBJ1-5; CDR3aa: CATSPRQTGGGPQHF
abundance: few; v_gene: TRBV11-3; j_gene: TRBJ1-2; CDR3aa: CASSEDGDYGYTF
abundance: many; v_gene: TRBV6-5; j_gene: TRBJ1-5; CDR3aa: CASSLMDSNQPQHF
abundance: few; v_gene: TRBV30; j_gene: TRBJ1-3; CDR3aa: CAWTQRIGGSGNTIYF
abundance: many; v_gene: TRBV2; j_gene: TRBJ2-1; CDR3aa: CASEAESSYNEQFF
abundance: NA; v_gene: TRBV20-1; j_gene: TRBJ2-1; CDR3aa: CSARMTITGGRVF
abundance: NA; v_gene: TRBV9; j_gene: TRBJ2-4; CDR3aa: CASSSPHARNIQYF
abundance: many; v_gene: TRBV12-3/TRBV12-4; j_gene: TRBJ2-5; CDR3aa: CASSSWGTSVQETQYF
abundance: many; v_gene: TRBV6-5; j_gene: TRBJ2-2; CDR3aa: CASSYSPTGELFF
abundance: NA; v_gene: TRBV5-1; j_gene: TRBJ2-1; CDR3aa: CASSLEQIRGTPYNEQFF
abundance: many; v_gene: TRBV27; j_gene: TRBJ2-1; CDR3aa: CASSPDLLASNEQFF
abundance: many; v_gene: TRBV2; j_gene: TRBJ2-7; CDR3aa: CASSEASGGLYEQYF
abundance: many; v_gene: TRBV18; j_gene: TRBJ1-5; CDR3aa: CASSPRAGNQPQHF
abundance: many; v_gene: TRBV5-8; j_gene: TRBJ1-2; CDR3aa: CASTASRGNGYTF
abundance: many; v_gene: TRBV27; j_gene: TRBJ1-3; CDR3aa: CASSRGGAGNTIYF
abundance: few; v_gene: TRBV2; j_gene: TRBJ1-3; CDR3aa: CASRATDGNTIYF
abundance: many; v_gene: TRBV6-1; j_gene: TRBJ2-1; CDR3aa: CASSGPPGTSGHNEQFF
abundance: many; v_gene: TRBV28; j_gene: TRBJ2-1; CDR3aa: CASNIGNEQFF
abundance: once; v_gene: TRBV20-1; j_gene: TRBJ2-3; CDR3aa: CSASFVLAGAENTQYF
abundance: many; v_gene: TRBV5-1; j_gene: TRBJ2-5; CDR3aa: CASSLGTAKETQYF
abundance: many; v_gene: TRBV6-2/TRBV6-3; j_gene: TRBJ1-4; CDR3aa: CASRRGEEKLFF
abundance: many; v_gene: TRBV20-1; j_gene: TRBJ2-5; CDR3aa: CSATWERGQGETQYF
abundance: many; v_gene: TRBV2; j_gene: TRBJ1-4; CDR3aa: CASSERGENEKLFF
abundance: NA; v_gene: TRBV6-1; j_gene: TRBJ2-7; CDR3aa: CAGSDLNRGNRYEQYF
abundance: NA; v_gene: TRBV9; j_gene: TRBJ2-2; CDR3aa: CASSELGELFF
abundance: many; v_gene: TRBV10-3; j_gene: TRBJ2-1; CDR3aa: CAIRGLAGGFDEQFF
abundance: NA; v_gene: TRBV10-1; j_gene: TRBJ2-1; CDR3aa: CASRSSGIRVEQFF
abundance: many; v_gene: TRBV3-1; j_gene: TRBJ2-1; CDR3aa: CASSTSLGHEQFF
abundance: NA; v_gene: TRBV5-1; j_gene: TRBJ2-3; CDR3aa: CASRVAGTDTQYF
abundance: few; v_gene: TRBV12-3/TRBV12-4; j_gene: TRBJ2-3; CDR3aa: CASSFRQGADTQYF